The 20 T cell receptor beta chains reported below all come from one sample, sequenced in a study of response to subunit inactivated influenza vaccine. TCRdb called the RT-PCR reads again in MiXCR, with one record for every CDR3 protein. In the table there are roughly 520,000 distinct CDR3 sequences, 25% of which are singletons. The material sequenced was CD4+ T cells sorted from PBMCs, taken about 5 days after vaccination. The source is a man in his fifties or sixties who received an inactivated influenza vaccine.

This clonotype was observed a few times. This rearrangement joins TRBV6-2 or TRBV6-3 to TRBJ2-7; D gene ambiguous. CDR1 and CDR2 from the germline V gene are MNHEY and SVGEGT. This CDR3 contains 14 residues. V lost 6 bases to trimming and J lost 0 bases, with 12 bases between them. Written as DNA, the CDR3 is TGTGCCAGCAGCTCCCCGCGGCTCTCCTACGAGCAGTACTTC. Residues: CASSSPRLSYEQYF.

This clonotype appeared a few times. This chain uses TRBV29-1 with TRBJ2-7; D call uncertain. CDR1 is SQVTM, CDR2 ANQGSEA, per germline. This CDR3 contains 13 residues. V gave up 4 bases and J gave up 3 bases, with 13 bases separating them. CDR3 DNA sequence: TGCAGCGTTGTAAAGCCGCCAAACTACGAGCAGTACTTC. This codes for CSVVKPPNYEQYF.

This clonotype was counted only a few times. The chain recombines TRBV20-1 with TRBJ2-2; 10 nucleotides align to TRBD2. J lost 1 base, V lost 2 bases, and 1 base had no gene match. Germline-derived CDR1 and CDR2 are DFQATT and SNEGSKA (reference sequence). The CDR3 consists of 15 residues. The DNA of the CDR3 is TGCAGTGCTAGAAGGACTAGCGGGAACACCGGGGAGCTGTTTTTT. Protein: CSARRTSGNTGELFF.

This chain links TRBV10-3 with TRBJ2-2, with a weak D call TRBD2 (6 bases). CDR3 length: 19 amino acids. CDR1 ENHRY and CDR2 SYGVKD come from the germline V gene. V shed 6 bases and J shed 0 bases, with 23 bases lying between them. The CDR3: CAISGGSGQGPTNTGELFF. For the CDR3, the DNA is TGTGCCATCAGCGGCGGAAGCGGGCAGGGACCAACGAACACCGGGGAGCTGTTTTTT.

This clonotype was seen a handful of times. The chain employs TRBV12-3 or TRBV12-4 and TRBJ2-2; TRBD2 agrees at 10 bases. CDR3 length equals 16 residues. V was clipped by 1 base and J by 5 bases; unmatched bases: 4. The CDR3 nucleotides are TGTGCCAGCAGTTTAGGTCTAGCGGGAGTGACCGGGGAGCTGTTTTTT. Translation: CASSLGLAGVTGELFF.

This clonotype came up a few times. V is TRBV6-1 and J is TRBJ1-5; 9 bases are a match to TRBD1. V lost 6 bases, J lost 6 bases, and 9 bases stayed unmatched. There are 15 residues in the CDR3. CDR1 and CDR2 (germline): MNHNS, SASEGT. The CDR3 loop reads CASSPLQGAIQPQHF. CDR3 nucleotides: TGTGCCAGCAGCCCTTTACAGGGGGCGATTCAGCCCCAGCATTTT.

V and J are TRBV6-1 and TRBJ1-5; 9 bases line up with TRBD1. The CDR3 extends over 14 amino acids. Germline V gene data show CDR1 as MNHNS and CDR2 as SASEGT. The junction had 5 bases not matched to a gene; V was cut back by 6 bases and J by 5 bases. CDR3 in DNA: TGTGCCAGCAGGTCGGGACAGGGCTATCAGCCCCAGCATTTT. This codes for CASRSGQGYQPQHF.

This clonotype came up a few times. CDR3 residues: CASSQDGSGLNYGYTF. The DNA of the CDR3 is TGTGCCAGCAGCCAAGACGGTTCGGGCCTAAACTATGGCTACACCTTC. V is TRBV3-1 and J is TRBJ1-2; D remains unclear. CDR1 is LGHDT, CDR2 YNNKEL, per germline (reference sequence). CDR3 size: 16 residues. Trimming cost V 0 bases and J 2 bases, with 13 bases left between them.

This clonotype has at least ten counts. The rearrangement joins TRBV29-1 to TRBJ2-2; D is tentatively TRBD1 or TRBD2 (5 bases each). V lost 6 bases and J lost 7, with 15 bases in between. The CDR3 loop spans 13 amino acids. Germline-derived CDR1 and CDR2 are SQVTM and ANQGSEA. The CDR3: CSVPGRGVGELFF. Here the CDR3 DNA reads TGCAGCGTACCGGGACGAGGGGTCGGGGAGCTGTTTTTT.

The chain carries TRBV10-3 and TRBJ2-5; TRBD2 agrees at 7 bases. Per the germline V gene, CDR1 is ENHRY and CDR2 is SYGVKD. The CDR3 consists of 14 residues. V lost 7 bases, J lost 0 bases, and 5 bases stayed unmatched. CDR3 residues: CAIKARGDQETQYF. The CDR3 DNA reads TGTGCCATCAAGGCACGGGGGGACCAAGAGACCCAGTACTTC.

V gene TRBV20-1 combines with J gene TRBJ1-6, with TRBD1 matching over 7 bases. Per the germline V gene, CDR1 is DFQATT and CDR2 is SNEGSKA (reference sequence). V lost 0 bases and J lost 5; bases outside the gene matches: 4. The CDR3 length is 15 residues. CDR3: CSARESRGNNSPLHF. DNA for the CDR3: TGCAGTGCTAGAGAGTCCAGGGGGAATAATTCACCCCTCCACTTT.

Points on this clonotype: A much larger clone sits a single nucleotide away, making a read error possible. The V gene is TRBV5-1, the J gene TRBJ2-1; tentative D call: TRBD2 (5 bases). Germline assignment: CDR1 SGHRS and CDR2 YFSETQ. V gave up 1 base and J gave up 11 bases, with 13 bases separating them. The CDR3 loop spans 13 amino acids. The CDR3 coding sequence is TGCGCCAGCAGCTTGAGGGAGACGGGGAAGCAGTTCTTC. The encoded protein is CASSLRETGKQFF.

A few counts support this clonotype. In nucleotides, the CDR3 is TGTGCCAGCAGCAGAAGTAGCGGGGGGCATTACAATGAGCAGTTCTTC. Amino acid sequence: CASSRSSGGHYNEQFF. J is TRBJ2-1 and V is TRBV11-2, with 10 bases fitting TRBD2. V shed 5 bases and J 4 bases; nucleotides not matched to a gene: 8. In germline, CDR1 is SGHAT, CDR2 FQNNGV. The CDR3 covers 16 residues.

The chain joins TRBV7-8 to TRBJ2-1; tentatively, D is TRBD2 (6 bases). This CDR3 comprises 17 residues. V shed 5 bases and J shed 0 bases, with 17 bases lying between them. Per the germline V gene, CDR1 is SGHVS and CDR2 is FQNEAQ. The DNA for the CDR3 is TGTGCCAGCAGCGGATTAACGTACGGGAGCTCCTACAATGAGCAGTTCTTC. Translated, it gives CASSGLTYGSSYNEQFF.

This clonotype was recorded a few times. The gene calls are TRBV20-1 and TRBJ2-1, with a weak D call TRBD2 (5 bases). Germline V CDR1 and CDR2: DFQATT, SNEGSKA (reference sequence). The CDR3 extends over 13 amino acids. Between the trimmed V and J ends, which lost 5 bases and 0 bases, there was a span of 8 bases. DNA of the CDR3: TGCAGTGCTGACCGGGACTCCTACAATGAGCAGTTCTTC. Amino acids: CSADRDSYNEQFF.

The chain joins TRBV28 to TRBJ2-3, with D unclear. Germline CDR1 MDHEN, CDR2 SYDVKM. V was shortened by 2 bases and J by 2 bases, with 14 bases between the two germline ends. The CDR3 has 16 amino acids. CDR3 amino acids: CASSLGRTYTTDTQYF. DNA of the CDR3: TGTGCCAGCAGTTTAGGTCGTACATATACCACAGATACGCAGTATTTT.

As for this clonotype: One end of the junction varies from germline; a read error may be responsible. This chain connects TRBV6-2 or TRBV6-3 to TRBJ2-4; TRBD1 matches 10 bases. This CDR3 is 13 amino acids long. Germline loops: CDR1 MNHEY, CDR2 SVGEGT. The CDR3: CASRRDRGYIQHF. Written as DNA, the CDR3 is TGTGCCAGCAGGAGGGACAGGGGATACATTCAGCACTTC.

This clonotype was seen repeatedly, ten times or more. The V and J genes are TRBV27 and TRBJ2-7, with TRBD1 matching 8 bases. The germline CDR1 and CDR2 sequences are MNHEY and SMNVEV (reference sequence). V was clipped by 5 bases and J by 11 bases; unmatched bases: 8. CDR3 length equals 12 residues. The CDR3 coding sequence is TGTGCCAGCAGTCTTTCAGGACAGGGCGAGTACTTC. Amino acids: CASSLSGQGEYF.

J is TRBJ1-2 and V is TRBV7-3; D unclear. Germline CDR1 and CDR2: SGHTA and FQGTGA. CDR3 length equals 14 residues. V lost 5 bases to trimming and J lost 4 bases, with 14 bases between them. The CDR3 spells CASSPSSGSYGYTF. In DNA, the CDR3 is TGTGCCAGCAGCCCATCGTCGGGTAGCTATGGCTACACCTTC.

This sequence joins TRBV10-3 and TRBJ2-3; 13 positions match TRBD2. Losses at the gene ends were 2 bases for V and 3 bases for J; bases not matched to a gene: 5. The CDR3 is 17 amino acids. The germline CDR1 and CDR2 sequences are ENHRY and SYGVKD. CDR3 region: CAISEGLAGAITDTQYF. CDR3 sequence (DNA): TGTGCCATCAGTGAGGGACTAGCGGGAGCGATAACAGATACGCAGTATTTT.